The present entry profiles one T cell receptor beta chain with its context. The specificity of this receptor is unknown. No per-base quality is available; no much larger clone lies one base away. The trial excluded patients who had a history of autoimmune disease or were on systemic immunosuppression. In every dose cohort, peripheral blood was drawn for TCR sequencing at baseline, cycle 4 day 1, and cycle 7 day 1. The samples were drawn from a first-in-human, open-label, multicenter phase I dose-escalation trial of ivuxolimab. Adults with locally advanced or metastatic melanoma, renal cell, hepatocellular, or head and neck squamous cell carcinoma were enrolled in the trial. Before TCR sequencing, CD4+ T cells and CD8+ T cells were sorted from peripheral blood as separate populations. This sample was taken from a study of OX40 agonist ivuxolimab in advanced cancers. For the study in its entirety: Ivuxolimab was an agonistic, fully human IgG2 monoclonal antibody directed against OX40 (CD134), a costimulatory receptor. The purpose of peripheral TCRbeta sequencing was to test whether ivuxolimab changed TCR sequence diversity and led to clonal T-cell expansion. Among the approximately 54 dose-escalation patients, approximately 20 had hepatocellular carcinoma, roughly 15 melanoma, 9 renal cell carcinoma and 9 head and neck cancer. The monotherapy dose-escalation portion (N ≈ 50 patients) of the phase I ivuxolimab trial is reported in the paper. Patients were allowed to have had prior anti-PD-1, anti-PD-L1 or anti-CTLA-4 therapy, and 40% of the dose-escalation patients had previously received checkpoint inhibitors. A male proportion of around 83% and a mean age of roughly 55 years, ranging from roughly 23 to 85, were recorded for the dose-escalation cohort. Intravenous ivuxolimab was administered to patients every 2 weeks at six dose levels: 0.01, 0.1, 0.3, 1.5, 3 and 10 mg/kg. Partial responses were achieved by three dose-escalation patients, of whom one had hepatocellular carcinoma and two had cutaneous melanoma. Here is what the overall study found, with its caveats: Antigen specificity was not determined for the clonally expanded peripheral T cells. At doses from 0.1 to 3.0 mg/kg, clonal expansion was seen in both CD4+ and CD8+ blood T cells between baseline and week 6. Low levels of normalized T-cell clonal expansion were also shown by some nonresponding patients. After ivuxolimab, more expanded clones were found on average in CD8+ T cells than in CD4+ T cells. In the 0.1-3.0 mg/kg groups, partial responders were among the patients with the lowest normalized peripheral clonal expansion, particularly in CD8+ T cells.

After removal of 8 bases from V and 1 base from J, the junction retains 9 bases not matched to a gene. Via the germline V gene, CDR1 is MDHEN and CDR2 SYDVKM. Taken from cysteine to phenylalanine, the CDR3 has 16 residues. Only the CDR3 DNA stays, 48 bases, in frame from base 1. To sequence the TCRbeta CDR3 region, genomic DNA was isolated from the sorted cells. The immunoSEQ Assay was used to sequence the TCRbeta CDR3 regions. TCRdb mirrors the immuneACCESS table, restricted to in-frame sequences. Some clones are absent from its copies; in checked studies, under half trace to an unresolved V gene, and the reason for the others is unknown. The table for this sample lists about 99,000 clones; more than 85% of them were counted only once. The top ten constitute roughly 0.31% of the sample.

The receptor comes from an adult with an advanced solid tumor such as melanoma, head and neck, liver or kidney cancer. Rearrangement joined TRBV28 to TRBJ2-1; TRBD2 lines up with 9 middle nucleotides. The material was CD4+ or CD8+ T cells sorted from blood, obtained in a trial of the OX40 agonist ivuxolimab. The CDR3 sequence is CASLSRGGGSYNEQFF. The DNA sequence reads TGTGCCAGCCTATCGCGGGGGGGAGGGTCCTACAATGAGCAGTTCTTC.